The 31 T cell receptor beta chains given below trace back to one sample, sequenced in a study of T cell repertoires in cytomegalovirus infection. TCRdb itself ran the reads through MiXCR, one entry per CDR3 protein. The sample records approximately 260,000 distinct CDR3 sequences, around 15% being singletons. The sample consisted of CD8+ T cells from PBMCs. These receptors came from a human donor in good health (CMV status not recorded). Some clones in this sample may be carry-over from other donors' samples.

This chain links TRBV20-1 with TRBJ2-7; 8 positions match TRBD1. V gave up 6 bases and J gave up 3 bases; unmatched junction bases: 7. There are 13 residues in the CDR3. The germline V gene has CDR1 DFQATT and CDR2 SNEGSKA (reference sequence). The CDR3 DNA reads TGCAGTGCCAACGACAGGGGAGACTACGAGCAGTACTTC. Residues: CSANDRGDYEQYF.

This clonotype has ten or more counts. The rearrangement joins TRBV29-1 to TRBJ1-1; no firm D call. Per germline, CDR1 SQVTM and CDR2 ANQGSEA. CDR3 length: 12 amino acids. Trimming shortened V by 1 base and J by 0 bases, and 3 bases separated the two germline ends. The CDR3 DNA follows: TGCAGCGTTGAAGGCGTGAACACTGAAGCTTTCTTT. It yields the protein CSVEGVNTEAFF.

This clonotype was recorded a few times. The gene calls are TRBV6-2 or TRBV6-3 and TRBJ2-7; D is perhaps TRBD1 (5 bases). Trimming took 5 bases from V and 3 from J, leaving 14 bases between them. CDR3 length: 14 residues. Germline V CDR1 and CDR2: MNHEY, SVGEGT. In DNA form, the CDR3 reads TGTGCCAGCAGTCTCCAAGGGCAGGGCTACGAGCAGTACTTC. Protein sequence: CASSLQGQGYEQYF.

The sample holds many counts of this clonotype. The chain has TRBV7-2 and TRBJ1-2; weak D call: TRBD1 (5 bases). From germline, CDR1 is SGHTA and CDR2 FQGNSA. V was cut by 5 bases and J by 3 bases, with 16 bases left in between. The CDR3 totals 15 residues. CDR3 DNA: TGTGCCAGCAGCGGATACCGGGACGGAGACTATGGCTACACCTTC. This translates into CASSGYRDGDYGYTF.

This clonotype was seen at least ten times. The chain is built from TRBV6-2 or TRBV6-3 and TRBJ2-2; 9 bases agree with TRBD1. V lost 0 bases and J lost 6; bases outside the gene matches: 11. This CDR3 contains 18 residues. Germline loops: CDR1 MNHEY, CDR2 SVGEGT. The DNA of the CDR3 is TGTGCCAGCAGTTACTCCGGGACAGGGACCATTTCCTCCGGGGAGCTGTTTTTT. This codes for CASSYSGTGTISSGELFF.

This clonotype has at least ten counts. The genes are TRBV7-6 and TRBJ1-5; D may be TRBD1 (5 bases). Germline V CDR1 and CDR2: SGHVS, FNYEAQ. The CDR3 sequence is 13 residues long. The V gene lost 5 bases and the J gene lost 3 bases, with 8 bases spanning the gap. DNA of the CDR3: TGTGCCAGCAGCCCGGACACCAATCAGCCCCAGCATTTT. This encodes CASSPDTNQPQHF.

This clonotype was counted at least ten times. The CDR3 sequence: CASSLVAGGLYNEQFF. CDR3 in DNA: TGTGCCAGCAGCTTAGTAGCGGGGGGACTTTACAATGAGCAGTTCTTC. This chain connects TRBV7-2 to TRBJ2-1, with 10 bases that match TRBD2. The CDR3 runs 16 residues. The trim removed 1 base at V and 4 bases at J, leaving 4 bases unmatched. CDR1 and CDR2 from the germline V gene are SGHTA and FQGNSA.

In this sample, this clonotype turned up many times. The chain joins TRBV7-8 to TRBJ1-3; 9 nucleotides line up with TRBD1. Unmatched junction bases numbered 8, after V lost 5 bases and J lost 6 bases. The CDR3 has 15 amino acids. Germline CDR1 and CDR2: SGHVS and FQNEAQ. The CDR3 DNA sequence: TGTGCCAGCAGCCTAGAACAGGGGGCAAAAAACACCATATATTTT. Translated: CASSLEQGAKNTIYF.

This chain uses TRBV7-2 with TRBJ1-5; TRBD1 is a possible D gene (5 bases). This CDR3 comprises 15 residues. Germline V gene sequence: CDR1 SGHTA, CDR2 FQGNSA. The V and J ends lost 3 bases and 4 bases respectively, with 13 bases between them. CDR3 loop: CASSFRGSGNQPQHF. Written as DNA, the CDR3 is TGTGCCAGCAGCTTTCGGGGGAGTGGAAATCAGCCCCAGCATTTT.

The DNA for the CDR3 is TGTGCCAGCAGCGTGGGTGGGGGTACCACAGATACGCAGTATTTT. As protein: CASSVGGGTTDTQYF. The chain joins TRBV9 to TRBJ2-3; either TRBD1 or TRBD2 may fit D (5 bases each). The ends were cut back, 2 bases at V and 2 bases at J, with 12 bases in the middle. Germline V gives CDR1 SGDLS, CDR2 YYNGEE. This CDR3 spans 15 amino acids.

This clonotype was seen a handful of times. In DNA, the CDR3 is TGTGCCAGCAGTCTCCCAGGGTTCCCCAATGAGCAGTTCTTC. It yields the protein CASSLPGFPNEQFF. This chain connects TRBV5-5 to TRBJ2-1; tentatively, D is TRBD1 (5 bases). V lost 5 bases, J lost 6 bases, and 15 bases lay in between. The germline V gene encodes CDR1 SGHKS and CDR2 YYEKEE (reference sequence). This CDR3 contains 14 residues.

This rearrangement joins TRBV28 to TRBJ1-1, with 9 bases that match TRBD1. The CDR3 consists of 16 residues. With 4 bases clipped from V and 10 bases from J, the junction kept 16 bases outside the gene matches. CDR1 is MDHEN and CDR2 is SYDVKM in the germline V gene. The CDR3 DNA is TGTGCCAGCAGTTCATACAGGGGGCGCATTGGTTTGGGAGCTTTCTTT. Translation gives CASSSYRGRIGLGAFF.

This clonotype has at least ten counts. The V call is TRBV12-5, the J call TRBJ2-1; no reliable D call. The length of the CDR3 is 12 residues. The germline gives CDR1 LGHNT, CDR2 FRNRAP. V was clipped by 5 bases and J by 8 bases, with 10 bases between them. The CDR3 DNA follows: TGTGCTAGTGGTCCCAGTGGTGATGAGCAGTTCTTC. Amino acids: CASGPSGDEQFF. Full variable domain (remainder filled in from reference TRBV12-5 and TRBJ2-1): DARVTQTPRHKVTEMGQEVTMRCQPILGHNTVFWYRQTMMQGLELLAYFRNRAPLDDSGMPKDRFSAEMPDATLATLKIQPSEPRDSAVYFCASGPSGDEQFFGPGTRLTVL.

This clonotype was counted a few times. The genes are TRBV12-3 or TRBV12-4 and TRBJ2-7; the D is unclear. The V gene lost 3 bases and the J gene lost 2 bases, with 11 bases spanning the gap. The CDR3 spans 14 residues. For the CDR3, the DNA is TGTGCCAGCAGTTTTGGCGCTGCAACCTACGAGCAGTACTTC. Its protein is CASSFGAATYEQYF.

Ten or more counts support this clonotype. CDR3 sequence reads: CASRTIETQYF. The CDR3 DNA is TGTGCCAGCAGAACCATCGAGACCCAGTACTTC. The chain joins TRBV6-2 or TRBV6-3 to TRBJ2-5; D call uncertain. The germline V and J ends were trimmed by 6 bases and 5 bases, with 7 bases remaining between them. Germline V CDR1 and CDR2: MNHEY, SVGEGT. The CDR3 has 11 residues.

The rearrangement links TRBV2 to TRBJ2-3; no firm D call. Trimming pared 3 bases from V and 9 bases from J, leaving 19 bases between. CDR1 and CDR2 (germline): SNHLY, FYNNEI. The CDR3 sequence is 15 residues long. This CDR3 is CASSESGFTMNTQYF. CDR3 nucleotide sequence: TGTGCCAGCAGTGAGTCGGGTTTTACTATGAACACGCAGTATTTT.

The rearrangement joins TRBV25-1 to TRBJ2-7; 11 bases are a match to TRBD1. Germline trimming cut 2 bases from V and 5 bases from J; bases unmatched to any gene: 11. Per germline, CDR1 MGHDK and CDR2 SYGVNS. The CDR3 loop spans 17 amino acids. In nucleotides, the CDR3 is TGTGCCAGCAGTGAAGGCAAGGGGACAGGGGGTTTAAACGAGCAGTACTTC. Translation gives CASSEGKGTGGLNEQYF.

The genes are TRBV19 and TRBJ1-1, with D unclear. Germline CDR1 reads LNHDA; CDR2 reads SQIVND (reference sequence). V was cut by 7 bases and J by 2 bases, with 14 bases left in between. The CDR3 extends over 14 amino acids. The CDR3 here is CASIADTQNTEAFF. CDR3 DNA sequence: TGTGCCAGTATCGCTGACACACAAAACACTGAAGCTTTCTTT.

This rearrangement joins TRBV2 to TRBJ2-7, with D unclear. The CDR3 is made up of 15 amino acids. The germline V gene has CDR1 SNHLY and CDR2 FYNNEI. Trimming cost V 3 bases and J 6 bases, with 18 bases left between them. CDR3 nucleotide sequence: TGTGCCAGCAGTGACCTGCCTGGTCCGCCGGGCGAGCAGTACTTC. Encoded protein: CASSDLPGPPGEQYF.

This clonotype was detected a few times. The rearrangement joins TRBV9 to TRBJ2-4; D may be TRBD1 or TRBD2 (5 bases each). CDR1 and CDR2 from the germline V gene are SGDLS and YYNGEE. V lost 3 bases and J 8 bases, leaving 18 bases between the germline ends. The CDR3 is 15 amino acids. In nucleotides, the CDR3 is TGTGCCAGCAGCGCCTTTTCGGGGCCTGCGGACATTCAGTACTTC. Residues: CASSAFSGPADIQYF.

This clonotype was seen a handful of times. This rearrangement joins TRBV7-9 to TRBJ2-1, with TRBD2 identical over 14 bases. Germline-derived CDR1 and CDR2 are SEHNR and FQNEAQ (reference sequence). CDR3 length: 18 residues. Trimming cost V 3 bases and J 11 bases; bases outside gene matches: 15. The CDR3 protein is CASSFRLAGGSVNSKQFF. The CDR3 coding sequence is TGTGCCAGCAGCTTCAGACTAGCGGGGGGGTCCGTCAATAGTAAGCAGTTCTTC.

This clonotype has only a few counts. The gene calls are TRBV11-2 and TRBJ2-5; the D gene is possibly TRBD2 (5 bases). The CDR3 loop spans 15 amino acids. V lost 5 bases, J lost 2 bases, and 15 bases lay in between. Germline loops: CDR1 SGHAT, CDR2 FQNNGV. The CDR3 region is CASSPHYSGQETQYF. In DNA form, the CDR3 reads TGTGCCAGCAGCCCCCATTACTCGGGACAAGAGACCCAGTACTTC.

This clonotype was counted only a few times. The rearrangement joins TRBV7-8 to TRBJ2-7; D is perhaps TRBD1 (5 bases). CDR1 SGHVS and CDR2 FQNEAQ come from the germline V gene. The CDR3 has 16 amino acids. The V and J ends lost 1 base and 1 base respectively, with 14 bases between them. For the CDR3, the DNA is TGTGCCAGCAGCTTAGTACTGGCAGGGCCATCCTACGAGCAGTACTTC. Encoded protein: CASSLVLAGPSYEQYF.

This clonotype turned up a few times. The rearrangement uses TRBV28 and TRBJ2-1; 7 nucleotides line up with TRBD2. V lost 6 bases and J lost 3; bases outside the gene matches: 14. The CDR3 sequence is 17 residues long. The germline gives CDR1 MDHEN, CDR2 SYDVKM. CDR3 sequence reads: CASRLGEGTPSYNEQFF. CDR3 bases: TGTGCCAGCAGGTTGGGGGAGGGAACTCCCAGCTACAATGAGCAGTTCTTC.

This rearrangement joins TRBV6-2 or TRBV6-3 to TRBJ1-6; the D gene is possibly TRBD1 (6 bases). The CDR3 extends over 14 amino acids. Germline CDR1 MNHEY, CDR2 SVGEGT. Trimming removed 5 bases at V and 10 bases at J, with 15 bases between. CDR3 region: CASSPTGPTSPLHF. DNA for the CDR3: TGTGCCAGCAGTCCCACAGGGCCGACATCACCCCTCCACTTT.

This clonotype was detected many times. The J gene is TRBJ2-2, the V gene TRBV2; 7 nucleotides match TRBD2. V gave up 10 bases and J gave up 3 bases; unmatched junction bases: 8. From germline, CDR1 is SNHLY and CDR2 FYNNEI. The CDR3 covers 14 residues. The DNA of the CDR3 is TGTGCCACTATCTCACGGGAGGACACCGGGGAGCTGTTTTTT. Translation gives CATISREDTGELFF.

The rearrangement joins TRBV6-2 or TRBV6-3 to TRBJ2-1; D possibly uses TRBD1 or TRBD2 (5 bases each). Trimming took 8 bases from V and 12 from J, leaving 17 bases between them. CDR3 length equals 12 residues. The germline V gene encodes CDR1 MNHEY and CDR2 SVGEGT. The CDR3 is CASAWDLDRQFF. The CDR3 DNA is TGTGCCAGCGCCTGGGACCTAGATAGGCAGTTCTTC.

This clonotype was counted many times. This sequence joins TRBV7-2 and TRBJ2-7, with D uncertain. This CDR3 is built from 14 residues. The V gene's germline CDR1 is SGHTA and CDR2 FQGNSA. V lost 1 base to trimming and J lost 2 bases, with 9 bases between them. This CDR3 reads CASSLDPVTYEQYF. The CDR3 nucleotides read TGTGCCAGCAGCTTAGACCCCGTGACCTACGAGCAGTACTTC.

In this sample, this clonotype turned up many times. The chain's CDR3 is CASSSDRKEGARSGNTIYF. The CDR3 coding sequence is TGTGCCAGCAGCTCCGACCGGAAGGAAGGAGCACGCTCTGGAAACACCATATATTTT. V and J are TRBV7-2 and TRBJ1-3; no clear D. The V and J ends lost 4 bases and 0 bases respectively, with 22 bases between them. CDR1 and CDR2 from the germline V gene are SGHTA and FQGNSA. The CDR3 is 19 amino acids.

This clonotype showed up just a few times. The CDR3 DNA follows: TGCGCCAGCAGCCAAGAGGCGAACCCGACTATTAATGAAAAACTGTTTTTT. Its protein is CASSQEANPTINEKLFF. The rearrangement links TRBV4-1 to TRBJ1-4; D uncertain. The CDR3 consists of 17 residues. V was trimmed by 0 bases and J by 4 bases, leaving 15 bases between them. Germline lookup yields CDR1 MGHRA and CDR2 YSYEKL.

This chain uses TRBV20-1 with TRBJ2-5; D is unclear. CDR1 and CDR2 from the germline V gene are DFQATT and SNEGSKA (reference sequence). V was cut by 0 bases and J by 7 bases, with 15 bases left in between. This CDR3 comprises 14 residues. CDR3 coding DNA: TGCAGTGCTAGAGATGGTGGTTGGTCAGGGACCCAGTACTTC. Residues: CSARDGGWSGTQYF.